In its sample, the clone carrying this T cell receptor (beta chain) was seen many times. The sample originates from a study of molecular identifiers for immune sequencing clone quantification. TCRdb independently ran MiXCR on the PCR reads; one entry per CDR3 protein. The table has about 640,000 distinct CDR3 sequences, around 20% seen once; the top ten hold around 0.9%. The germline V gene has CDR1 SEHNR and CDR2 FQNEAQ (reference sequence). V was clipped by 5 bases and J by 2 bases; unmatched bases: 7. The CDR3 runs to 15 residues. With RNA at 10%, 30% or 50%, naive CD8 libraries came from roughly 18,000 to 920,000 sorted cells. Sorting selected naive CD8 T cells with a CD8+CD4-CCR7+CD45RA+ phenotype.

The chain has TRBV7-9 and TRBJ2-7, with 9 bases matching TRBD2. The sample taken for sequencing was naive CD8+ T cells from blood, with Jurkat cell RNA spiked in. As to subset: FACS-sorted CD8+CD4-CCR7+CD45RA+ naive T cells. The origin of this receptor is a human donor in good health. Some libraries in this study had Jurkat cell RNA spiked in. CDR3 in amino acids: CASSVSGGLPYEQYF. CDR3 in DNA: TGTGCCAGCAGCGTCAGCGGGGGGTTGCCCTACGAGCAGTACTTC.